The TCR beta chain under discussion was sequenced for a study of shared clonotypes between healthy human individuals. Findings of the study overall: Incomplete sequencing of sorted subsets was indicated by rarefaction despite large depth. Memory subsets had estimated richness that was generally smaller than that of naive subsets. Naive CD4 clonotype sharing across four donors was 4% to 5.5%. Compared with clonotypes that all four donors shared, non-shared clonotypes had lower generation probabilities.

Terminally differentiated effector memory CD45RA+ cells were left out of the naive CD8 fraction, which was CD45RO-negative and positively selected for CCR7. Clones were sequenced by immunoSEQ multiplex PCR, and TCRdb holds only the in-frame ones, with some missing. The table includes nearly 2 million clones, around 96% detected once. Points on this clone: Its antigen remains unknown.

The specimen was naive CD8+ T cells sorted from blood. The source of this sequence is a man between 18 and 29 years old in good health.

The CDR3 DNA follows: TGCGCCAGCAGCCCCCTTCCAGGGGAGGTGTATAGCAATCAGCCCCAGCATTTT. Its protein product is CASSPLPGEVYSNQPQHF. The chain recombines TRBV4-1 with TRBJ1-5; TRBD1 might be the D (6 bases). This CDR3 has 18 residues. Germline loops: CDR1 MGHRA, CDR2 YSYEKL. V was clipped by 4 bases and J by 0 bases, with 19 bases between them.